These 12 T cell receptor beta chains share one sample of origin, sequenced in a study of T-cell memory formation after mild COVID-19. A single record per CDR3 protein comes from TCRdb applying MiXCR to the 5' RACE reads. This table holds 200,000 or so distinct CDR3 sequences, roughly 10% found once. The sequenced sample consisted of PBMCs or a T cell subset sorted from them (not recorded which). The source of these receptors is a man younger than 30 who had mild COVID-19 (a few samples of this study predate the infection). Cell type and time point are not known.

This clonotype was seen repeatedly, ten times or more. This chain links TRBV7-2 with TRBJ2-2, with 12 positions matching TRBD2. Trimming at V came to 6 bases and at J to 2 bases, leaving 4 bases not matched to a gene. Germline CDR1 reads SGHTA; CDR2 reads FQGNSA. The CDR3 sequence is 16 residues long. The DNA for the CDR3 is TGTGCCAGCAGAAGACTAGCGGGGGCTAACACCGGGGAGCTGTTTTTT. This sequence encodes CASRRLAGANTGELFF. Together with reference TRBV7-2 and TRBJ2-2, the CDR3 gives the full variable domain: GAGVSQSPSNKVTEKGKDVELRCDPISGHTALYWYRQSLGQGLEFLIYFQGNSAPDKSGLPSDRFSAERTGGSVSTLTIQRTQQEDSAVYLCASRRLAGANTGELFFGEGSRLTVL.

This clonotype was detected ten times or more. The genes are TRBV5-1 and TRBJ1-1, with D perhaps matching TRBD1 (5 bases). V was pared by 0 bases and J by 5 bases, with 17 bases between. Germline CDR1 reads SGHRS; CDR2 reads YFSETQ. The length of the CDR3 is 16 residues. The chain's CDR3 is CASSLVQGIMGTEAFF. CDR3 nucleotides: TGCGCCAGCAGCTTGGTTCAGGGAATCATGGGGACTGAAGCTTTCTTT.

Here the CDR3 reads CASSLHLAGIGTEAFF. Here the CDR3 DNA reads TGCGCCAGCAGCTTACACCTTGCGGGGATCGGCACTGAAGCTTTCTTT. The chain carries TRBV5-1 and TRBJ1-1; D is uncertain. Germline V gene data show CDR1 as SGHRS and CDR2 as YFSETQ. CDR3 size: 16 residues. The ends were cut back, 2 bases at V and 4 bases at J, with 18 bases in the middle.

The chain has TRBV18 and TRBJ2-5; 9 bases align to TRBD1. Germline CDR1 is KGHSH and CDR2 is LQKENI. The V segment lost 5 bases and the J segment 1 base; nucleotides outside the gene matches: 5. There are 15 residues in the CDR3. CDR3 protein: CASSRDRVTQETQYF. CDR3 bases: TGTGCCAGCTCAAGGGACAGGGTTACCCAAGAGACCCAGTACTTC.

This clonotype showed up just a few times. The gene calls are TRBV18 and TRBJ1-2; possible D gene TRBD1, 6 bases. The CDR3 consists of 13 residues. The V end was cut by 3 bases, the J end by 6 bases, with 11 bases between. Germline loops: CDR1 KGHSH, CDR2 LQKENI. The CDR3 DNA reads TGTGCCAGCTCACCCGCAGGGGAAAATGGCTACACCTTC. It encodes CASSPAGENGYTF.

This clonotype was found a few times. J is TRBJ2-5 and V is TRBV12-3 or TRBV12-4, with D unresolved. V was pared by 8 bases and J by 4 bases, with 11 bases between. CDR3 length: 12 residues. Here the CDR3 reads CASGYFGETQYF. DNA of the CDR3: TGTGCCAGCGGGTACTTTGGAGAGACCCAGTACTTC.

This chain uses TRBV7-8 with TRBJ2-5; 7 bases fit TRBD1. In germline, CDR1 is SGHVS, CDR2 FQNEAQ. The CDR3 length is 14 residues. The V and J ends lost 5 bases and 1 base, in that order; junction bases with no gene match: 4. CDR3 in amino acids: CASSRQGAQETQYF. In nucleotides, the CDR3 is TGTGCCAGCAGCCGACAGGGAGCCCAAGAGACCCAGTACTTC. The full variable domain, completed using reference TRBV7-8 and TRBJ2-5, is GAGVSQSPRYKVAKRGQDVALRCDPISGHVSLFWYQQALGQGPEFLTYFQNEAQLDKSGLPSDRFFAERPEGSVSTLKIQRTQQEDSAVYLCASSRQGAQETQYFGPGTRLLVL.

This clonotype was seen at least ten times. V usage is TRBV29-1 and J usage is TRBJ2-7; the match to TRBD1 covers 9 bases. Germline V gives CDR1 SQVTM, CDR2 ANQGSEA. Trimming at V came to 6 bases and at J to 3 bases, leaving 9 bases not matched to a gene. The CDR3 has 14 amino acids. In nucleotides, the CDR3 is TGCAGCGTCGCCCTCCGGGACAGGGTCTACGAGCAGTACTTC. This sequence encodes CSVALRDRVYEQYF.

This clonotype was counted only a few times. The CDR3 loop reads CASSGGDSPYEQYV. The CDR3 DNA is TGTGCCAGCAGCGGGGGGGACAGCCCCTACGAGCAGTACGTC. This chain links TRBV5-6 with TRBJ2-7; TRBD1 or TRBD2 may be the D gene (7 bases each). The CDR3 totals 14 residues. Germline assignment: CDR1 SGHDT and CDR2 YYEEEE. Trimming left V 4 bases short and J 2 bases short, with 13 bases between.

The sample holds many counts of this clonotype. The chain combines TRBV4-3 with TRBJ2-1, with 14 bases matching TRBD2. Trimming cost V 6 bases and J 0 bases; bases outside gene matches: 13. CDR1 is LGHNA and CDR2 is YSLEER in the germline V gene. The CDR3 loop spans 20 amino acids. CDR3 sequence: CASSRIPGLAGESSYNEQFF. The CDR3 DNA reads as TGCGCCAGCAGTCGAATTCCGGGACTAGCGGGGGAGAGCTCCTACAATGAGCAGTTCTTC.

This clonotype was seen ten or more times. The chain employs TRBV7-6 and TRBJ1-1; D is unresolved. Trimming removed 9 bases from V and 1 base from J, with 3 bases in between. CDR3 length equals 10 residues. The germline CDR1 and CDR2 sequences are SGHVS and FNYEAQ. The CDR3 DNA follows: TGTGCCAGTGGGAACACTGAAGCTTTCTTT. This codes for CASGNTEAFF.

This clonotype occurred a few times. The chain links TRBV7-8 to TRBJ1-6; D remains ambiguous. The CDR3 contains 15 residues. Deletions cut 5 bases from V and 5 bases from J, with 13 bases between. Germline V gives CDR1 SGHVS, CDR2 FQNEAQ. CDR3 coding DNA: TGTGCCAGCAGCCCGCTTGACCCCGATAATTCACCCCTCCACTTT. Protein sequence: CASSPLDPDNSPLHF.